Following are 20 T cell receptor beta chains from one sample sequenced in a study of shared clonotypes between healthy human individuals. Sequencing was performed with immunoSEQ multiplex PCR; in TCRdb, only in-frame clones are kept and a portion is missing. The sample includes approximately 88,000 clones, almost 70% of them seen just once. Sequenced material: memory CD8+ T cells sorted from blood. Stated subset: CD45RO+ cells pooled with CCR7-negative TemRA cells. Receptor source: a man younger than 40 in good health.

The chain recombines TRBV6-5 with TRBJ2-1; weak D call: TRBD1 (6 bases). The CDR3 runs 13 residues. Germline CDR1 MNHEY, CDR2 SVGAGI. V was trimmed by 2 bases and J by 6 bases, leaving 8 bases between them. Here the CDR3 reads CASSYVRGNEQFF. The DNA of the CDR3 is TGTGCCAGCAGTTACGTCAGGGGCAATGAGCAGTTCTTC.

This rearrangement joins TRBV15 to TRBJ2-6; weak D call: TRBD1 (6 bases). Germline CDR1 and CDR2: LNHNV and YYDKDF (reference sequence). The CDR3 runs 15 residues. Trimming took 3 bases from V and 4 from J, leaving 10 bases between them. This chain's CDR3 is CATSRGTTGANVLTF. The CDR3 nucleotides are TGTGCCACCAGCAGGGGGACAACCGGGGCCAACGTCCTGACTTTC.

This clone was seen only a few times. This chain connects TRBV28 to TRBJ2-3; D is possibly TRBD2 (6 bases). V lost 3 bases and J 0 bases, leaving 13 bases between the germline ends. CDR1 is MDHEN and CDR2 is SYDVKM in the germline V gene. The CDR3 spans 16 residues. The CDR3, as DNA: TGTGCCAGCAGTTTGGCTAGCGAGAAGAGCACAGATACGCAGTATTTT. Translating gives CASSLASEKSTDTQYF.

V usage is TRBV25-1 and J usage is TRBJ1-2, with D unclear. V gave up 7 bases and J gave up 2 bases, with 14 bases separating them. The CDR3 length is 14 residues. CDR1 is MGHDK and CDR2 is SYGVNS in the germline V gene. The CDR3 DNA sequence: TGTGCCAGCAAGGACTCGGACGGAAACTATGGCTACACCTTC. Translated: CASKDSDGNYGYTF.

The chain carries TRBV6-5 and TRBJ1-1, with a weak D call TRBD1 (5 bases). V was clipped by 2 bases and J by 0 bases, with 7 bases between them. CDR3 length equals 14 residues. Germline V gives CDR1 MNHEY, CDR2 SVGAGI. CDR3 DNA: TGTGCCAGCAGTTACGGACATATGAACACTGAAGCTTTCTTT. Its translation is CASSYGHMNTEAFF.

The CDR3 DNA is TGTGCCAGCAGCTTTGGTGGCGACAGTGGTATGACCCAGTACTTC. Translated: CASSFGGDSGMTQYF. The chain links TRBV7-8 to TRBJ2-5; tentative D call: TRBD1 (5 bases). Trimming removed 3 bases from V and 7 bases from J, with 18 bases in between. This CDR3 has 15 amino acids. Germline V gene lookup returns CDR1 SGHVS and CDR2 FQNEAQ.

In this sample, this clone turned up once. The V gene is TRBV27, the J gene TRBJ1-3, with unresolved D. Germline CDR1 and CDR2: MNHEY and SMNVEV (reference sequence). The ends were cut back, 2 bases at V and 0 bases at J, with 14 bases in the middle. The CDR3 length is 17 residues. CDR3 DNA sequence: TGTGCCAGCAGTTTAAGGCTAGGAGACAACTCTGGAAACACCATATATTTT. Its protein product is CASSLRLGDNSGNTIYF.

This CDR3 is CSVDPPGQANGYTF. DNA for the CDR3: TGCAGCGTTGATCCACCGGGACAGGCAAATGGCTACACCTTC. The chain joins TRBV29-1 to TRBJ1-2; 8 bases line up with TRBD1. The germline V gene encodes CDR1 SQVTM and CDR2 ANQGSEA. Trimming took 3 bases from V and 6 from J; bases not matched to a gene: 9. CDR3 size: 14 residues.

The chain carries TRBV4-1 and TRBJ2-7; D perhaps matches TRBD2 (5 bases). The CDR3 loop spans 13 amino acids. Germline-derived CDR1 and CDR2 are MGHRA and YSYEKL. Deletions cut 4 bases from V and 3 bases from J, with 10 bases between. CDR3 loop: CASSPRTGYEQYF. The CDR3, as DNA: TGCGCCAGCAGCCCCCGGACTGGCTACGAGCAGTACTTC.

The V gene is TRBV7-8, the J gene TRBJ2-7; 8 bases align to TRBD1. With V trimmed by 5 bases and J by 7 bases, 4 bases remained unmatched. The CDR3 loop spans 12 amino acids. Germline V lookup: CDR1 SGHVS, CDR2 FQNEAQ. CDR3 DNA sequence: TGTGCCAGCAGCCCGGACAGGGATGAGCAGTACTTC. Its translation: CASSPDRDEQYF.

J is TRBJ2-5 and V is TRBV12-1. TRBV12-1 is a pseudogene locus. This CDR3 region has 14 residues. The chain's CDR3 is CASTPDHCQETQYF. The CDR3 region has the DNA TGTGCCAGCACGCCGGACCACTGCCAAGAGACCCAGTACTTC.

The CDR3, as DNA: TGTGCCAGCAGCTTGGTACAGGGGACAGCCAAAAACATTCAGTACTTC. Translation: CASSLVQGTAKNIQYF. J is TRBJ2-4 and V is TRBV5-6; 7 nucleotides match TRBD1. Germline loops: CDR1 SGHDT, CDR2 YYEEEE. The CDR3 is made up of 16 amino acids. J gave up 0 bases and V 0 bases, and 3 bases lay outside the gene matches. The full variable domain, its missing parts supplied by reference TRBV5-6 and TRBJ2-4, is DAGVTQSPTHLIKTRGQQVTLRCSPKSGHDTVSWYQQALGQGPQFIFQYYEEEERQRGNFPDRFSGHQFPNYSSELNVNALLLGDSALYLCASSLVQGTAKNIQYFGAGTRLSVL.

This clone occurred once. The CDR3 is CASSPGQGGLNEQFF. The CDR3 DNA is TGTGCCAGCAGCCCGGGACAGGGGGGGCTCAATGAGCAGTTCTTC. This chain connects TRBV7-9 to TRBJ2-1; 11 bases fit TRBD1. Germline V gene lookup returns CDR1 SEHNR and CDR2 FQNEAQ (reference sequence). CDR3 length: 15 amino acids. The ends lost 5 bases at V and 6 bases at J; junction bases unmatched: 6.

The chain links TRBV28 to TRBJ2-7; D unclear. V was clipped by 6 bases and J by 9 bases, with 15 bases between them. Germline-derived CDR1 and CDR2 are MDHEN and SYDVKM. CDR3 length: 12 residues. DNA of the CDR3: TGTGCCAGCAGCGACCCCGACTCGACGCAGTACTTC. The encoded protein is CASSDPDSTQYF.

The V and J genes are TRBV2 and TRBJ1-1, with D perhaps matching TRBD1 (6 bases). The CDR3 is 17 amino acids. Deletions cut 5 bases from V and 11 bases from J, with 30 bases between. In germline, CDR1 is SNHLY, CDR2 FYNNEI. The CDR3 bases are TGTGCCAGCAGTCCAGCCCCTATAACGACACCTGACAGGAAGGCTTTCTTT. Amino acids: CASSPAPITTPDRKAFF.

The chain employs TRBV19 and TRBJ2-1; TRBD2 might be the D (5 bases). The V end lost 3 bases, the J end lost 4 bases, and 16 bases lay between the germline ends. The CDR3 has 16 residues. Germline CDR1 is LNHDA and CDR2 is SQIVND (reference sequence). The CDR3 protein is CASSIRPSRAYNEQFF. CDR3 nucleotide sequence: TGTGCCAGTAGTATTAGGCCTAGCCGAGCTTACAATGAGCAGTTCTTC.

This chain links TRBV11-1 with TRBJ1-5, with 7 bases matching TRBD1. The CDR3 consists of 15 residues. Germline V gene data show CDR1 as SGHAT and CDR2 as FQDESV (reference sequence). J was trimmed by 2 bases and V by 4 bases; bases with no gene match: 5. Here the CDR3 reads CASSSTQGGNQPQHF. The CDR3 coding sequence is TGTGCCAGCAGCTCCACTCAGGGGGGCAATCAGCCCCAGCATTTT.

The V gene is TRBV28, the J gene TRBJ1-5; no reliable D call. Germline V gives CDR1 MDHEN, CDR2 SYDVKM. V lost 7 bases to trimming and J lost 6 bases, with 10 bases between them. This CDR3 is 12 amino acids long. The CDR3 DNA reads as TGTGCCAGCACCGCGCGGGCTCAGCCCCAGCATTTT. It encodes CASTARAQPQHF.

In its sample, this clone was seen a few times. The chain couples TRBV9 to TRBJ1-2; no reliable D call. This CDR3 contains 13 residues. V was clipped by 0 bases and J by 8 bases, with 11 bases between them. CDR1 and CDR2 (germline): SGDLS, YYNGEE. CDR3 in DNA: TGTGCCAGCAGCGTAGCCGGGTTCTTGGGCTACACCTTC. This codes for CASSVAGFLGYTF.

The CDR3 is CASSKPGLAGDTDTQYF. CDR3 bases: TGTGCCAGCAGTAAACCGGGACTAGCGGGTGACACAGATACGCAGTATTTT. V and J are TRBV2 and TRBJ2-3, with 12 bases lining up with TRBD2. Germline trimming cut 5 bases from V and 2 bases from J; bases unmatched to any gene: 8. The germline gives CDR1 SNHLY, CDR2 FYNNEI. This CDR3 comprises 17 residues.